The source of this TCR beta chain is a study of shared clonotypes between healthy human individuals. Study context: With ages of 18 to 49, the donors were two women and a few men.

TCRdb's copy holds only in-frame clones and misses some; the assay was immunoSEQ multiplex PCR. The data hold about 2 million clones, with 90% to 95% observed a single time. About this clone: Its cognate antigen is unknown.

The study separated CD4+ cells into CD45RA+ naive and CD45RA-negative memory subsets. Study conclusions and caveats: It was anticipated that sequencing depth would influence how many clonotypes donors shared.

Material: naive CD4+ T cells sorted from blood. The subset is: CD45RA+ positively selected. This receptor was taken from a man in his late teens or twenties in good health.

CDR3 amino acids: CASSGPKGTGGWNTEAFF. The CDR3 DNA follows: TGTGCCAGCAGTGGGCCAAAGGGGACAGGGGGTTGGAACACTGAAGCTTTCTTT. This rearrangement joins TRBV6-1 to TRBJ1-1; 11 bases map to TRBD1. The germline V gene encodes CDR1 MNHNS and CDR2 SASEGT. This CDR3 comprises 18 residues. The V segment lost 4 bases and the J segment 1 base; nucleotides outside the gene matches: 11.